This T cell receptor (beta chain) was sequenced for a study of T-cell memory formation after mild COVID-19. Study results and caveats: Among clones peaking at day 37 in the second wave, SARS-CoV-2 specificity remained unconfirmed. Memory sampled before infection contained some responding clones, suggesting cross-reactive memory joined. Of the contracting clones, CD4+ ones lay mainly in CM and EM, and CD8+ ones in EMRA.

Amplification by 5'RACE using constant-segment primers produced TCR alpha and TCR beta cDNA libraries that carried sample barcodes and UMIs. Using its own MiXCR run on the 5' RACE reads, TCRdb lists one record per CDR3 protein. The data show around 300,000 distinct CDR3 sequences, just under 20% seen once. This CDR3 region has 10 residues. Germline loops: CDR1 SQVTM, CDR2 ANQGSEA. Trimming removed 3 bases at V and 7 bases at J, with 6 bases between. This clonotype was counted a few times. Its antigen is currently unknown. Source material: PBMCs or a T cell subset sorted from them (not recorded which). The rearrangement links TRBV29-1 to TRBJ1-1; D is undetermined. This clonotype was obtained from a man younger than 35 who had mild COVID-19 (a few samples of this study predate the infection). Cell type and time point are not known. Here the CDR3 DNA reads TGCAGCGTTGATAACTTTGAAGCTTTCTTT. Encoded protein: CSVDNFEAFF. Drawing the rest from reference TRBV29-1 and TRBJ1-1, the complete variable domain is SAVISQKPSRDICQRGTSLTIQCQVDSQVTMMFWYRQQPGQSLTLIATANQGSEATYESGFVIDKFPISRPNLTFSTLTVSNMSPEDSSIYLCSVDNFEAFFGQGTRLTVV.